Below are 23 T cell receptor beta chains sequenced from a single sample in a study of blood T cell repertoires in COVID-19. Generated by immunoSEQ multiplex PCR, the TCRdb table keeps only in-frame clones and is missing some. The sample yields 110,000 to 150,000 clones, more than 65% seen once. The sample consisted of peripheral blood. The receptors originated from a human donor in a cohort sampled during active COVID-19.

This rearrangement joins TRBV19 to TRBJ2-3, with 8 bases matching TRBD2. V lost 1 base and J lost 0; bases outside the gene matches: 6. Per germline, CDR1 LNHDA and CDR2 SQIVND (reference sequence). The CDR3 contains 17 residues. CDR3 in amino acids: CASSIVERGPSTDTQYF. The CDR3 coding sequence is TGTGCCAGTAGTATAGTAGAGCGGGGGCCTAGCACAGATACGCAGTATTTT.

The chain couples TRBV19 to TRBJ1-4, with a possible D match to TRBD1 (6 bases). Trimming pared 5 bases from V and 4 bases from J, leaving 14 bases between. The length of the CDR3 is 15 residues. Germline CDR1 and CDR2: LNHDA and SQIVND (reference sequence). CDR3 region: CASSPRGAINEKLFF. The CDR3 DNA is TGTGCCAGTAGTCCACGGGGGGCGATTAATGAAAAACTGTTTTTT.

This sequence joins TRBV29-1 and TRBJ1-2; TRBD1 matches at 7 bases. Germline V gives CDR1 SQVTM, CDR2 ANQGSEA. The ends lost 4 bases at V and 0 bases at J; junction bases unmatched: 20. The CDR3 is 19 residues long. The CDR3 protein is CSVAPSPGQASSTNYGYTF. CDR3 sequence (DNA): TGCAGCGTTGCACCGTCCCCCGGACAGGCGTCGAGTACTAACTATGGCTACACCTTC.

The CDR3 here is CASSMGQGGQPQHF. The DNA of the CDR3 is TGTGCCAGTAGTATGGGGCAGGGGGGTCAGCCCCAGCATTTT. This chain joins TRBV19 and TRBJ1-5; TRBD1 aligns across 7 bases. Trimming removed 3 bases from V and 6 bases from J; junction bases left unmatched: 5. The length of the CDR3 is 14 residues. CDR1 is LNHDA and CDR2 is SQIVND in the germline V gene (reference sequence). Complete variable domain (other parts from reference TRBV19 and TRBJ1-5): DGGITQSPKYLFRKEGQNVTLSCEQNLNHDAMYWYRQDPGQGLRLIYYSQIVNDFQKGDIAEGYSVSREKKESFPLTVTSAQKNPTAFYLCASSMGQGGQPQHFGDGTRLSIL.

This clone appeared a few times. The chain uses TRBV2 and TRBJ1-6, with TRBD1 as a possible D gene (6 bases). V was clipped by 11 bases and J by 6 bases, with 14 bases between them. This CDR3 contains 13 residues. CDR1 is SNHLY, CDR2 FYNNEI, per germline. The CDR3 region is CAGDQGFNSPLHF. DNA for the CDR3: TGTGCCGGGGATCAGGGGTTTAATTCACCCCTCCACTTT. Combining the CDR3 with reference TRBV2 and TRBJ1-6 gives the whole variable domain EPEVTQTPSHQVTQMGQEVILRCVPISNHLYFYWYRQILGQKVEFLVSFYNNEISEKSEIFDDQFSVERPDGSNFTLKIRSTKLEDSAMYFCAGDQGFNSPLHFGNGTRLTVT.

The chain links TRBV10-1 to TRBJ2-5; 10 nucleotides line up with TRBD2. Per the germline V gene, CDR1 is WNHNN and CDR2 is SYGVQD (reference sequence). V shed 6 bases, J shed 2 bases, and the junction held 3 bases outside the gene matches. The CDR3 has 14 amino acids. CDR3 sequence: CASSSGGAQETQYF. DNA of the CDR3: TGCGCCAGCAGCAGCGGGGGGGCTCAAGAGACCCAGTACTTC.

This chain connects TRBV12-5 to TRBJ1-4; 9 nucleotides align to TRBD1. This CDR3 comprises 16 residues. Germline V CDR1 and CDR2: LGHNT, FRNRAP. V trimming: 5 bases; J trimming: 3 bases; junction bases outside the gene matches: 7. CDR3 coding DNA: TGTGCTAGTGGTCCGGGACAGGGTGTTGCTAATGAAAAACTGTTTTTT. It encodes CASGPGQGVANEKLFF.

The rearrangement uses TRBV19 and TRBJ2-5; 13 nucleotides line up with TRBD2. The ends lost 4 bases at V and 4 bases at J; junction bases unmatched: 9. Germline CDR1 is LNHDA and CDR2 is SQIVND (reference sequence). The CDR3 has 17 residues. CDR3 nucleotides: TGTGCCAGTAGTACCCGGGGAGGGACTAGCGGGGCAGAGACCCAGTACTTC. This codes for CASSTRGGTSGAETQYF. The full variable domain, rest sourced from reference TRBV19 and TRBJ2-5, is DGGITQSPKYLFRKEGQNVTLSCEQNLNHDAMYWYRQDPGQGLRLIYYSQIVNDFQKGDIAEGYSVSREKKESFPLTVTSAQKNPTAFYLCASSTRGGTSGAETQYFGPGTRLLVL.

The gene calls are TRBV9 and TRBJ2-4; TRBD1 matches at 9 bases. Looked up from germline, CDR1 is SGDLS and CDR2 is YYNGEE. The CDR3 is 15 amino acids. The V segment lost 2 bases and the J segment 6 bases; nucleotides outside the gene matches: 6. Here the CDR3 reads CASSVSRGQGNIQYF. The CDR3 coding sequence is TGTGCCAGCAGCGTGAGTAGGGGACAGGGAAACATTCAGTACTTC. The whole variable domain, remainder taken from reference TRBV9 and TRBJ2-4, is DSGVTQTPKHLITATGQRVTLRCSPRSGDLSVYWYQQSLDQGLQFLIQYYNGEERAKGNILERFSAQQFPDLHSELNLSSLELGDSALYFCASSVSRGQGNIQYFGAGTRLSVL.

DNA for the CDR3: TGTGCCAGCATCCCGGGGGGGAACTATGGCTACACCTTC. It is translated as CASIPGGNYGYTF. The V gene is TRBV6-5, the J gene TRBJ1-2, with D possibly being TRBD1 (5 bases). Germline-derived CDR1 and CDR2 are MNHEY and SVGAGI. V was clipped by 7 bases and J by 2 bases, with 11 bases between them. The CDR3 has 13 residues.

V is TRBV7-2 and J is TRBJ1-3, with D possibly TRBD1 on 6 matching bases. This CDR3 is built from 15 residues. The germline V and J ends were trimmed by 3 bases and 4 bases, with 13 bases remaining between them. Germline lookup yields CDR1 SGHTA and CDR2 FQGNSA. In nucleotides, the CDR3 is TGTGCCAGCAGCTTGCGGGGGGCAGAAGGAAACACCATATATTTT. It translates to CASSLRGAEGNTIYF. Supplemented by reference TRBV7-2 and TRBJ1-3, the full variable domain reads GAGVSQSPSNKVTEKGKDVELRCDPISGHTALYWYRQSLGQGLEFLIYFQGNSAPDKSGLPSDRFSAERTGGSVSTLTIQRTQQEDSAVYLCASSLRGAEGNTIYFGEGSWLTVV.

V and J are TRBV28 and TRBJ2-1; unclear D gene. The CDR3 runs 13 residues. The V end lost 3 bases, the J end lost 6 bases, and 9 bases lay between the germline ends. CDR1 and CDR2 from the germline V gene are MDHEN and SYDVKM. The CDR3 DNA is TGTGCCAGCAGTTTGGGTCGGGTCAATGAGCAGTTCTTC. Translated, it gives CASSLGRVNEQFF. Drawing the rest from reference TRBV28 and TRBJ2-1, the complete variable domain is DVKVTQSSRYLVKRTGEKVFLECVQDMDHENMFWYRQDPGLGLRLIYFSYDVKMKEKGDIPEGYSVSREKKERFSLILESASTNQTSMYLCASSLGRVNEQFFGPGTRLTVL.

The chain couples TRBV25-1 to TRBJ2-7; D is unclear. In germline, CDR1 is MGHDK, CDR2 SYGVNS. Trimming stripped 4 bases from V and 4 bases from J, with 8 bases between. The CDR3 consists of 12 residues. The CDR3, as DNA: TGTGCCAGCAGTGTCATCGGGTACGAGCAGTACTTC. Amino acids: CASSVIGYEQYF.

The rearrangement links TRBV6-5 to TRBJ1-2; no reliable D call. The CDR3 contains 13 residues. Germline V gene lookup returns CDR1 MNHEY and CDR2 SVGAGI. V lost 6 bases to trimming and J lost 1 base, with 9 bases between them. In DNA, the CDR3 is TGTGCCAGCAGGGTAACATTTAACTATGGCTACACCTTC. Its translation: CASRVTFNYGYTF.

The chain links TRBV19 to TRBJ2-7, with 11 bases fitting TRBD1. The V segment lost 6 bases and the J segment 2 bases; nucleotides outside the gene matches: 6. This CDR3 contains 15 residues. CDR1 is LNHDA and CDR2 is SQIVND in the germline V gene (reference sequence). The chain's CDR3 is CASRGQGDFAYEQYF. In DNA form, the CDR3 reads TGTGCCAGTAGGGGACAGGGGGATTTCGCCTACGAGCAGTACTTC.

The chain carries TRBV19 and TRBJ2-5; 9 bases fit TRBD1. This CDR3 region has 15 residues. V shed 3 bases and J 5 bases; nucleotides not matched to a gene: 7. CDR1 and CDR2 from the germline V gene are LNHDA and SQIVND (reference sequence). The CDR3 sequence: CASSIHTTGGETQYF. DNA for the CDR3: TGTGCCAGTAGTATTCACACGACAGGGGGGGAGACCCAGTACTTC.

This sequence joins TRBV12-3 or TRBV12-4 and TRBJ1-1, with 7 bases fitting TRBD1. The V and J ends lost 3 bases and 9 bases, in that order; junction bases with no gene match: 7. The CDR3 consists of 13 residues. CDR3 nucleotide sequence: TGTGCCAGCAGTTTTCCGACAGGGAGCCAAGCTTTCTTT. It yields the protein CASSFPTGSQAFF.

The rearrangement links TRBV9 to TRBJ2-1; possible D gene TRBD2, 5 bases. The ends were cut back, 1 base at V and 0 bases at J, with 14 bases in the middle. Germline V gene sequence: CDR1 SGDLS, CDR2 YYNGEE. There are 17 residues in the CDR3. CDR3 DNA: TGTGCCAGCAGCGTAACGGACGGGAAAAGCTCCTACAATGAGCAGTTCTTC. Its protein product is CASSVTDGKSSYNEQFF.

The CDR3 nucleotides are TGCGCCAGCAGCCGGGACACTAGCGAAGAGACCCAGTACTTC. Translating it yields CASSRDTSEETQYF. The chain joins TRBV4-1 to TRBJ2-5; possible D gene TRBD2, 7 bases. Trimming stripped 4 bases from V and 3 bases from J, with 12 bases between. CDR1 and CDR2 (germline): MGHRA, YSYEKL. The CDR3 is 14 amino acids.

CDR3 in DNA: TGTGCCAGCGGTAACCCGGGTGAGAGTGGCTACACCTTC. Encoded protein: CASGNPGESGYTF. V and J are TRBV7-9 and TRBJ1-2; D call uncertain. The CDR3 length is 13 residues. The germline gives CDR1 SEHNR, CDR2 FQNEAQ (reference sequence). V was pared by 8 bases and J by 7 bases, with 17 bases between.

The rearrangement uses TRBV5-1 and TRBJ1-1; tentative D call: TRBD1 (5 bases). CDR3 size: 15 residues. Trimming cost V 2 bases and J 4 bases, with 15 bases left between them. CDR1 SGHRS and CDR2 YFSETQ come from the germline V gene. CDR3: CASSFTARGGTEAFF. In DNA form, the CDR3 reads TGCGCCAGCAGCTTTACCGCCCGGGGGGGCACTGAAGCTTTCTTT.

The rearrangement uses TRBV29-1 and TRBJ1-1, with D perhaps TRBD1 (5 bases). Germline V gene sequence: CDR1 SQVTM, CDR2 ANQGSEA. This CDR3 region has 14 residues. V gave up 5 bases and J gave up 0 bases, with 13 bases separating them. CDR3: CSVRVWGVNTEAFF. The CDR3 DNA follows: TGCAGCGTTCGGGTTTGGGGGGTGAACACTGAAGCTTTCTTT.

The chain couples TRBV11-1 to TRBJ2-2, with 10 positions matching TRBD1. Unmatched junction bases numbered 8, after V lost 3 bases and J lost 7 bases. The CDR3 length is 16 residues. Germline V gene lookup returns CDR1 SGHAT and CDR2 FQDESV (reference sequence). In DNA, the CDR3 is TGTGCCAGCAGCTTGAGGACAGGGGGTTTCATCGGGGAGCTGTTTTTT. It specifies CASSLRTGGFIGELFF.